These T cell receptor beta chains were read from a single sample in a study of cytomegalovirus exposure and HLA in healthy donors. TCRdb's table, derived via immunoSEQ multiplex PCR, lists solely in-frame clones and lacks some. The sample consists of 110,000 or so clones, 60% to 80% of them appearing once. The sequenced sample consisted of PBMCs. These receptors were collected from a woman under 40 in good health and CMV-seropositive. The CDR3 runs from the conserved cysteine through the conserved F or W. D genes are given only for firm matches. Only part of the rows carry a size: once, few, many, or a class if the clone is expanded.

CDR3 DNA: TGTGCCAGCTCACCTCTAACGGGACAGGGGTCAGACACTGAAGCTTTCTTT
CDR3 protein: CASSPLTGQGSDTEAFF
V gene: TRBV18
clone size: once
J gene: TRBJ1-1
D gene: TRBD1

CDR3 DNA: TGTGCCAGCAGCCTAGCACGGGGGGCGACCAGCTCCTACGAGCAGTACTTC
CDR3 protein: CASSLARGATSSYEQYF
V gene: TRBV14
clone size: -
J gene: TRBJ2-7
D gene: -

CDR3 DNA: TGTGCCAGCAGCCTAGGGACAGGTCTAAATGAGCAGTTCTTC
CDR3 protein: CASSLGTGLNEQFF
V gene: TRBV13
clone size: -
J gene: TRBJ2-1
D gene: TRBD1

CDR3 DNA: TGTGCCAGCACCAGCGACAGGGCGGCTGGAAACACCATATATTTT
CDR3 protein: CASTSDRAAGNTIYF
V gene: TRBV11-2
clone size: -
J gene: TRBJ1-3
D gene: TRBD1

CDR3 DNA: TGTTTTAGCAAGCAGAAGGCGGCATACGAGCAGTACTTC
CDR3 protein: CFSKQKAAYEQYF
V gene: TRBV2
clone size: -
J gene: TRBJ2-7
D gene: -

CDR3 DNA: TGTGCCATCAGTACTGGGACAGGGGGCACTGAAGCTTTCTTT
CDR3 protein: CAISTGTGGTEAFF
V gene: TRBV10-3
clone size: few
J gene: TRBJ1-1
D gene: TRBD1

CDR3 DNA: TGCGCCAGCAGCTTGGGAACTAATAATGAGCAGTTCTTC
CDR3 protein: CASSLGTNNEQFF
V gene: TRBV5-1
clone size: -
J gene: TRBJ2-1
D gene: -

CDR3 DNA: TGTGCCAGCAGCACCCGGACAGGGGATCGCGGCGAGCAGTACTTC
CDR3 protein: CASSTRTGDRGEQYF
V gene: TRBV9
clone size: -
J gene: TRBJ2-7
D gene: TRBD1

CDR3 DNA: TGCGCCAGCAGCCTCCAGGGGGGAGGGAACACTGAAGCTTTCTTT
CDR3 protein: CASSLQGGGNTEAFF
V gene: TRBV5-1
clone size: -
J gene: TRBJ1-1
D gene: TRBD1

CDR3 DNA: TGTGCCAGCAGCCTTATCTCCCCCGTGGGAGGAAATGAAAAACTGTTTTTT
CDR3 protein: CASSLISPVGGNEKLFF
V gene: TRBV27
clone size: -
J gene: TRBJ1-4
D gene: -